Listed here are 3 T cell receptor beta chains from one sample, sequenced in a study of blood T cell repertoires in COVID-19. Some clones are missing from TCRdb's copy, which holds only in-frame ones; the method was immunoSEQ multiplex PCR. This sample has 10,000 to 15,000 clones, with 75% to 90% found just once. What was sequenced was peripheral blood. These receptors all come from a human donor in a cohort sampled during active COVID-19.

The CDR3 reads CASSLTAPSGGNTGELFF. In DNA form, the CDR3 reads TGCGCCAGCAGCTTGACGGCCCCGAGCGGGGGGAACACCGGGGAGCTGTTTTTT. This chain joins TRBV5-1 and TRBJ2-2; 8 bases map to TRBD2. V was pared by 1 base and J by 1 base, with 9 bases of the junction left unmatched. The CDR3 runs to 18 residues. The germline CDR1 and CDR2 sequences are SGHRS and YFSETQ.

The table lists this clone with a few counts. The chain couples TRBV9 to TRBJ2-1, with D uncertain. Germline loops: CDR1 SGDLS, CDR2 YYNGEE. Trimming shortened V by 6 bases and J by 4 bases, and 11 bases separated the two germline ends. The length of the CDR3 is 13 residues. In DNA, the CDR3 is TGTGCCAGCAACCTAGGTGGTTACAATGAGCAGTTCTTC. Its protein product is CASNLGGYNEQFF.

In its sample, this clone was seen a few times. The junction shows a germline mismatch at one end, possibly a read error. The chain employs TRBV7-2 and TRBJ2-1; 9 positions agree with TRBD1. The CDR3 loop spans 17 amino acids. Germline V gene lookup returns CDR1 SGHTA and CDR2 FQGNSA. As DNA, the CDR3 is TGTGCCAGCAGCCTCCCGGAGGGGACAGGGAATAATAGAGGGGGAATCTTC. Translating it yields CASSLPEGTGNNRGGIF.